This T cell receptor (beta chain) was found in a study of blood T cell repertoires in COVID-19. At the level of the study: Samples of COVID-19 (acute and convalescent) were obtained from the United States, Italy and Spain. From T cells, B-cell-depleted T cells, or PBMCs came the material, which was cDNA or gDNA.

Original analysis: Reference gene primer amplification in the assay estimated nucleated cell counts. Libraries were prepared by immunoSEQ multiplex PCR; TCRdb keeps only in-frame clonotypes and omits some of them. That table gives V, J and clone size, and the DNA gave D and trimming. The sample yields 300,000 to 400,000 clones, 80% to 90% seen once. V dropped 5 bases and J dropped 4 bases, with 12 bases sitting between them. This CDR3 has 14 residues. CDR1 is SGHAT and CDR2 is FQDESV in the germline V gene (reference sequence). This TCR derives from a man younger than 40 with active or convalescent COVID-19. This rearrangement joins TRBV11-1 to TRBJ2-1, with D possibly matching TRBD2 (6 bases). The sequenced sample consisted of peripheral blood. As DNA, the CDR3 is TGTGCCAGCAGCACACGGAGCGGGTACAATGAGCAGTTCTTC. Translation gives CASSTRSGYNEQFF.